This TCR beta chain was sequenced during a study of blood T cell repertoires in COVID-19. Background on the study: The United States, Italy and Spain provided the acute and convalescent COVID-19 samples. In each case, the material was cDNA or gDNA derived from T cells, B-cell-depleted T cells, or PBMCs.

Deletions cut 2 bases from V and 6 bases from J, with 14 bases between. Germline V gene data show CDR1 as MNHEY and CDR2 as SVGEGT. The CDR3 contains 14 residues. In the original analysis: Amplification of reference gene primers was used by the study to estimate nucleated cell counts. Produced via immunoSEQ multiplex PCR; TCRdb's table is partial and in-frame only. The V and J calls and clone size come from that table; D and trimming were worked out from the DNA. The sample comprises some 240,000 clones, over 60% of which are singletons, and 7.2% rests with the top ten. The genes are TRBV6-2 or TRBV6-3 and TRBJ2-7, with a tentative D call TRBD1 (6 bases). Material: peripheral blood. This sequence originates from a woman in her 70s with acute or convalescent COVID-19. In nucleotides, the CDR3 is TGTGCCAGCAGTTACACCTCTCGACAGGCCGAGCAGTACTTC. This encodes CASSYTSRQAEQYF.